These 18 T cell receptor beta chains originate from one sample sequenced in a study of shared clonotypes between healthy human individuals. Clones were read by immunoSEQ multiplex PCR, and TCRdb kept only the in-frame ones, dropping some. The sample lists about half a million clones, 79% occurring once. The sequenced material came from PBMCs. The receptors here all came from a woman in her thirties or forties in good health. Some clones in this sample may be carry-over from other donors' samples.

V and J are TRBV30 and TRBJ1-4; TRBD1 is a possible D gene (5 bases). Germline V gene data show CDR1 as GTSNPN and CDR2 as SVGIG (reference sequence). The CDR3 sequence is 14 residues long. V was trimmed by 3 bases and J by 4 bases, leaving 12 bases between them. CDR3 DNA: TGTGCCTGGAGGACCCCCAGGGTTAATGAAAAACTGTTTTTT. This codes for CAWRTPRVNEKLFF.

The chain combines TRBV30 with TRBJ2-2; D is unresolved. The CDR3 is made up of 11 amino acids. Germline V gives CDR1 GTSNPN, CDR2 SVGIG (reference sequence). V dropped 0 bases and J dropped 8 bases, with 4 bases sitting between them. The CDR3 coding sequence is TGTGCCTGGAGTGTACTAGGGGAGCTGTTTTTT. This codes for CAWSVLGELFF.

The J gene is TRBJ1-2, the V gene TRBV14; D gene ambiguous. The CDR3 runs 15 residues. Per the germline V gene, CDR1 is SGHDN and CDR2 is FVKESK. The V end was cut by 2 bases, the J end by 8 bases, with 18 bases between. This chain's CDR3 is CASSQRGSGLGGYTF. The CDR3 nucleotides read TGTGCCAGCAGCCAAAGAGGTTCGGGTTTGGGGGGCTACACCTTC.

The chain carries TRBV19 and TRBJ2-7; 9 nucleotides agree with TRBD2. V trimming: 6 bases; J trimming: 5 bases; junction bases outside the gene matches: 5. This CDR3 is built from 13 residues. Germline values: CDR1 LNHDA, CDR2 SQIVND (reference sequence). The CDR3, as DNA: TGTGCCAGTAGCAGGCGGGAGGGCGACGAGCAGTACTTC. This sequence encodes CASSRREGDEQYF.

The chain carries TRBV6-5 and TRBJ1-2; 11 positions agree with TRBD1. Trimming at V came to 6 bases and at J to 7 bases, leaving 7 bases not matched to a gene. This CDR3 is 14 amino acids long. Germline V gene data show CDR1 as MNHEY and CDR2 as SVGAGI. CDR3 nucleotide sequence: TGTGCCAGCAGAACTACTGGACAGGGGGCTGGCTACACCTTC. Amino acid sequence: CASRTTGQGAGYTF.

The rearrangement joins TRBV6-5 to TRBJ2-5; D tentatively reads TRBD1 or TRBD2 (5 bases each). Trimming left V 6 bases short and J 4 bases short, with 12 bases between. Germline CDR1 and CDR2: MNHEY and SVGAGI. The CDR3 totals 13 residues. The CDR3 loop is CASRSGTTETQYF. CDR3 in DNA: TGTGCCAGCAGATCCGGGACGACAGAGACCCAGTACTTC.

The chain combines TRBV4-1 with TRBJ1-1; D gene ambiguous. CDR3 length: 16 amino acids. V was shortened by 0 bases and J by 6 bases, with 17 bases between the two germline ends. Per the germline V gene, CDR1 is MGHRA and CDR2 is YSYEKL. CDR3 in DNA: TGCGCCAGCAGCCAAGATGTAAGGGCTGGCTGGGCTGAAGCTTTCTTT. This codes for CASSQDVRAGWAEAFF.

This clone was picked up a small number of times. The chain employs TRBV7-9 and TRBJ2-1; TRBD2 aligns across 9 bases. The V gene end was trimmed by 5 bases and the J gene end by 9 bases; junction bases not matched to a gene: 11. CDR3 length: 15 residues. Per the germline V gene, CDR1 is SEHNR and CDR2 is FQNEAQ (reference sequence). Here the CDR3 DNA reads TGTGCCAGCAGCGGTGGGACTAGCCCAAGGGGTGAGCAGTTCTTC. Amino acids: CASSGGTSPRGEQFF.

This clone was counted between two and nine times. The chain has TRBV2 and TRBJ2-7, with D uncertain. Germline V gene sequence: CDR1 SNHLY, CDR2 FYNNEI. V was clipped by 2 bases and J by 3 bases, with 5 bases between them. CDR3 length equals 12 residues. CDR3 sequence: CASSERDYEQYF. The CDR3 DNA is TGTGCCAGCAGTGAAAGGGACTACGAGCAGTACTTC. Full variable domain (rest looked up from reference TRBV2 and TRBJ2-7): EPEVTQTPSHQVTQMGQEVILRCVPISNHLYFYWYRQILGQKVEFLVSFYNNEISEKSEIFDDQFSVERPDGSNFTLKIRSTKLEDSAMYFCASSERDYEQYFGPGTRLTVT.

The chain uses TRBV5-5 and TRBJ1-3, with D unresolved. V was trimmed by 2 bases and J by 2 bases, leaving 11 bases between them. Germline assignment: CDR1 SGHKS and CDR2 YYEKEE (reference sequence). There are 15 residues in the CDR3. For the CDR3, the DNA is TGTGCCAGCAGCTTTGAGGAGGCTCCTGGAAACACCATATATTTT. It encodes CASSFEEAPGNTIYF.

This clone occurred once. This sequence joins TRBV10-3 and TRBJ2-7; 7 bases map to TRBD1. V trimming: 5 bases; J trimming: 2 bases; junction bases outside the gene matches: 9. The CDR3 is 15 amino acids. CDR1 ENHRY and CDR2 SYGVKD come from the germline V gene. The CDR3 loop reads CAISSPGTAAYEQYF. Here the CDR3 DNA reads TGTGCCATCAGTTCCCCCGGGACAGCAGCCTACGAGCAGTACTTC.

This chain joins TRBV27 and TRBJ1-5; the match to TRBD1 covers 9 bases. The CDR3 sequence is 17 residues long. Looked up from germline, CDR1 is MNHEY and CDR2 is SMNVEV (reference sequence). The junction had 10 bases not matched to a gene; V was cut back by 1 base and J by 6 bases. Written as DNA, the CDR3 is TGTGCCAGCAGTTTATTCGGGACAGGGAGGTTGGGTCAGCCCCAGCATTTT. Protein sequence: CASSLFGTGRLGQPQHF.

The chain joins TRBV5-1 to TRBJ1-2, with 7 positions matching TRBD1. Germline CDR1 and CDR2: SGHRS and YFSETQ. CDR3 length: 15 residues. Trimming took 0 bases from V and 4 from J; bases not matched to a gene: 6. CDR3: CASSLGDRWTYGYTF. The CDR3 bases are TGCGCCAGCAGCTTGGGGGACAGATGGACCTATGGCTACACCTTC.

This clone was counted a few times. The chain couples TRBV28 to TRBJ2-5; 7 bases agree with TRBD2. The ends lost 6 bases at V and 4 bases at J; junction bases unmatched: 11. Germline V lookup: CDR1 MDHEN, CDR2 SYDVKM. The CDR3 consists of 15 residues. This CDR3 reads CASSPPRGGLETQYF. DNA of the CDR3: TGTGCCAGCAGCCCCCCGAGGGGAGGGCTAGAGACCCAGTACTTC.

The rearrangement uses TRBV30 and TRBJ2-3, with TRBD1 identical over 9 bases. Germline assignment: CDR1 GTSNPN and CDR2 SVGIG (reference sequence). Unmatched junction bases numbered 4, after V lost 3 bases and J lost 6 bases. This CDR3 has 13 amino acids. The CDR3 DNA reads as TGTGCCTGGAGGGGACAGGGTTGGGATACGCAGTATTTT. The encoded protein is CAWRGQGWDTQYF.

The chain links TRBV5-5 to TRBJ2-3; 7 bases line up with TRBD1. Germline CDR1 reads SGHKS; CDR2 reads YYEKEE (reference sequence). This CDR3 is 16 amino acids long. Losses at the gene ends were 0 bases for V and 5 bases for J; bases not matched to a gene: 9. CDR3 protein: CASSLETQGYEDTQYF. CDR3 in DNA: TGTGCCAGCAGCTTGGAAACACAGGGGTACGAAGATACGCAGTATTTT.

J is TRBJ2-7 and V is TRBV19; D is unclear. The germline V gene has CDR1 LNHDA and CDR2 SQIVND (reference sequence). This CDR3 spans 15 amino acids. The V gene lost 3 bases and the J gene lost 3 bases, with 15 bases spanning the gap. The CDR3 coding sequence is TGTGCCAGTAGTATCAGAGTCGGTGGGATCTACGAGCAGTACTTC. Translation: CASSIRVGGIYEQYF. Variable domain in full (rest from reference TRBV19 and TRBJ2-7): DGGITQSPKYLFRKEGQNVTLSCEQNLNHDAMYWYRQDPGQGLRLIYYSQIVNDFQKGDIAEGYSVSREKKESFPLTVTSAQKNPTAFYLCASSIRVGGIYEQYFGPGTRLTVT.

This chain uses TRBV2 with TRBJ1-1; no reliable D call. Trimming left V 5 bases short and J 4 bases short, with 17 bases between. The CDR3 contains 15 residues. Germline loops: CDR1 SNHLY, CDR2 FYNNEI. Here the CDR3 DNA reads TGTGCCAGCAGTACCATCTACCCGGGGAGCACTGAAGCTTTCTTT. Translated: CASSTIYPGSTEAFF.